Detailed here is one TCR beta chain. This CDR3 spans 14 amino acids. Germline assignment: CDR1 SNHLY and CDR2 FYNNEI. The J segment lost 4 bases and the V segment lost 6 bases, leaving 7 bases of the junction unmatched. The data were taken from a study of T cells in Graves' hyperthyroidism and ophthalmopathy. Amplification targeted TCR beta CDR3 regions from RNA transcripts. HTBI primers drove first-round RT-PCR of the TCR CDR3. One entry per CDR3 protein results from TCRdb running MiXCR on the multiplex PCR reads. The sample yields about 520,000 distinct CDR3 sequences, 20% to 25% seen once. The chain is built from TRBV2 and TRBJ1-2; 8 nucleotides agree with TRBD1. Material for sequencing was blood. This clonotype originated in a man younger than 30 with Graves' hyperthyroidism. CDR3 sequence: CASRGQGSIYGYTF. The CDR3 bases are TGTGCCAGCAGAGGACAGGGCTCCATCTATGGCTACACCTTC.